These 23 T cell receptor beta chains were sequenced from one sample in a study of T cells in Graves' hyperthyroidism and ophthalmopathy. The source material, RNA transcripts, was used to amplify TCR beta CDR3 regions. RT-PCR in the first round (using the HTBI primer set) targeted the TCR CDR3. Each CDR3 protein is one row after TCRdb ran MiXCR on the multiplex PCR reads. The data contain 700,000 to 950,000 distinct CDR3 sequences, 35% of them singletons. Sequencing was carried out using blood. The receptor set was obtained from a woman between 35 and 50 years old with Graves' hyperthyroidism.

This clonotype showed up many times. The chain uses TRBV7-2 and TRBJ1-2; D possibly corresponds to TRBD1 (5 bases). Germline CDR1 SGHTA, CDR2 FQGNSA. CDR3 length: 13 amino acids. The V gene lost 5 bases and the J gene lost 0 bases, with 7 bases spanning the gap. CDR3 amino acids: CASSQQANYGYTF. CDR3 nucleotides: TGTGCCAGCAGCCAACAGGCTAACTATGGCTACACCTTC.

This clonotype appeared many times. The rearrangement links TRBV7-9 to TRBJ1-2; D is unclear. The CDR3 spans 14 residues. The germline V and J ends were trimmed by 5 bases and 7 bases, with 17 bases remaining between them. The V gene's germline CDR1 is SEHNR and CDR2 FQNEAQ (reference sequence). The CDR3 reads CASSKMTDLVGYTF. The CDR3 nucleotides are TGTGCCAGCAGCAAGATGACGGACTTGGTTGGCTACACCTTC.

CDR3 DNA sequence: TGCGCCAGCAGCCAAGATCCACCAGCAGTCCACGAGCAGTACTTC. It yields the protein CASSQDPPAVHEQYF. The J gene is TRBJ2-7, the V gene TRBV4-1; D not resolved. Germline assignment: CDR1 MGHRA and CDR2 YSYEKL. The CDR3 covers 15 residues. V dropped 0 bases and J dropped 5 bases, with 14 bases sitting between them.

The chain carries TRBV5-1 and TRBJ2-7, with 9 bases aligning to TRBD1. The DNA end is a closer match to TRBJ2-1, so the J assignment may be wrong. Germline-derived CDR1 and CDR2 are SGHRS and YFSETQ. This CDR3 is built from 15 residues. The CDR3 loop is CASSYIGTGSNEQFF. The CDR3 bases are TGCGCCAGCAGCTACATCGGGACAGGGTCGAATGAGCAGTTCTTC.

The table lists this clonotype with a few counts. V is TRBV5-1 and J is TRBJ1-1, with TRBD1 as a possible D gene (6 bases). V was cut by 4 bases and J by 0 bases, with 16 bases left in between. The CDR3 has 16 amino acids. CDR1 and CDR2 from the germline V gene are SGHRS and YFSETQ. For the CDR3, the DNA is TGCGCCAGCAGCCAAGACAGGACTGTCATGAACACTGAAGCTTTCTTT. Protein product: CASSQDRTVMNTEAFF.

This clonotype was detected ten times or more. The chain recombines TRBV20-1 with TRBJ2-7; 8 positions match TRBD1. The CDR3 consists of 14 residues. The V and J ends lost 4 bases and 6 bases, in that order; junction bases with no gene match: 11. From germline, CDR1 is DFQATT and CDR2 SNEGSKA (reference sequence). This CDR3 is CSATRPGQASEQYF. CDR3 nucleotide sequence: TGCAGTGCTACCAGGCCGGGACAGGCCTCCGAGCAGTACTTC.

This clonotype has a handful of counts. The chain employs TRBV12-3 or TRBV12-4 and TRBJ2-7, with D perhaps matching TRBD2 (6 bases). Trimming took off 4 bases at V and 3 bases at J, with 25 bases between the two ends. The CDR3 consists of 18 residues. As DNA, the CDR3 is TGTGCCAGCAGTTCGTTAGTAGGAGGGGAGATCACCCTCTACGAGCAGTACTTC. Translating gives CASSSLVGGEITLYEQYF.

This clonotype showed up many times. CDR3 loop: CAISPGGSENTEAFF. CDR3 nucleotide sequence: TGTGCCATCAGCCCCGGTGGATCCGAGAACACTGAAGCTTTCTTT. V and J are TRBV10-3 and TRBJ1-1; D remains unclear. Looked up from germline, CDR1 is ENHRY and CDR2 is SYGVKD. The CDR3 is made up of 15 amino acids. V gave up 6 bases and J gave up 1 base, with 15 bases separating them.

This chain uses TRBV7-8 with TRBJ1-1; 9 nucleotides match TRBD1. CDR1 is SGHVS and CDR2 is FQNEAQ in the germline V gene. With V trimmed by 5 bases and J by 4 bases, 8 bases remained unmatched. The CDR3 consists of 15 residues. The CDR3 bases are TGTGCCAGCAGCCTAAGGACAGGGGTTACCACTGAAGCTTTCTTT. It specifies CASSLRTGVTTEAFF.

On this clonotype itself: A much more abundant neighbour one base away suggests this may be a read error. The conserved final phenylalanine or tryptophan is absent from the CDR3, which likely points to a read error. This chain joins TRBV24-1 and TRBJ2-7, with D perhaps matching TRBD1 or TRBD2 (5 bases each). Trimming left V 9 bases short and J 5 bases short, with 19 bases between. Germline V CDR1 and CDR2: KGHDR, SFDVKD. The CDR3 has 14 residues. DNA of the CDR3: TGTGCCACCGGGACCAGAGGGGCGAGGAACGAGCAGTACCTC. Translating it yields CATGTRGARNEQYL.

This clonotype has at least ten counts. V usage is TRBV7-9 and J usage is TRBJ1-5, with 8 bases aligning to TRBD1. The CDR3 extends over 15 amino acids. Per the germline V gene, CDR1 is SEHNR and CDR2 is FQNEAQ (reference sequence). With V trimmed by 5 bases and J by 4 bases, 7 bases remained unmatched. CDR3 coding DNA: TGTGCCAGCAGCCAATGGACAGGGACGAATCAGCCCCAGCATTTT. It is translated as CASSQWTGTNQPQHF.

This rearrangement joins TRBV4-1 to TRBJ2-5, with D possibly matching TRBD1 (6 bases). This CDR3 is built from 15 residues. The V end lost 2 bases, the J end lost 5 bases, and 15 bases lay between the germline ends. CDR1 is MGHRA and CDR2 is YSYEKL in the germline V gene. CDR3 region: CASSQRGGEWETQYF. The CDR3 bases are TGCGCCAGCAGCCAACGAGGGGGTGAATGGGAGACCCAGTACTTC.

V usage is TRBV28 and J usage is TRBJ2-2; perhaps TRBD1 as D (6 bases). Trimming shortened V by 6 bases and J by 0 bases, and 17 bases separated the two germline ends. The V gene's germline CDR1 is MDHEN and CDR2 SYDVKM. The CDR3 totals 17 residues. The CDR3 reads CASRSQTGTTNTGELFF. As DNA, the CDR3 is TGTGCCAGCAGATCCCAGACCGGGACAACGAACACCGGGGAGCTGTTTTTT.

This clonotype was detected ten times or more. The chain recombines TRBV24-1 with TRBJ2-2; 8 nucleotides agree with TRBD2. The CDR3 length is 14 residues. Germline loops: CDR1 KGHDR, CDR2 SFDVKD. The ends lost 6 bases at V and 5 bases at J; junction bases unmatched: 4. The CDR3 here is CATSRAGVTGELFF. The CDR3 DNA follows: TGTGCCACCAGTCGAGCGGGAGTAACCGGGGAGCTGTTTTTT.

The CDR3 coding sequence is TGTGCCAGCGAATCGGGGACAGGGAGGGGAAGAACTGAAGCTTTCTTT. This encodes CASESGTGRGRTEAFF. V gene TRBV5-8 combines with J gene TRBJ1-1; TRBD1 matches 9 bases. Germline-derived CDR1 and CDR2 are SGHTS and YDEGEE. Trimming took 7 bases from V and 5 from J; bases not matched to a gene: 15. This CDR3 contains 16 residues. Supplemented by reference TRBV5-8 and TRBJ1-1, the full variable domain reads EAGVTQSPTHLIKTRGQQATLRCSPISGHTSVYWYQQALGLGLQFLLWYDEGEERNRGNFPPRFSGRQFPNYSSELNVNALELEDSALYLCASESGTGRGRTEAFFGQGTRLTVV.

J is TRBJ2-7 and V is TRBV7-9; D may be TRBD1 (5 bases). This CDR3 is 15 amino acids long. Trimming stripped 2 bases from V and 0 bases from J, with 11 bases between. Per germline, CDR1 SEHNR and CDR2 FQNEAQ (reference sequence). The CDR3, as DNA: TGTGCCAGCAGCTTAACCAGGGCCCACTCCTACGAGCAGTACTTC. It codes for CASSLTRAHSYEQYF.

This clonotype appeared many times. The chain links TRBV12-3 or TRBV12-4 to TRBJ1-2; 7 nucleotides agree with TRBD1. The CDR3 runs 14 residues. After removal of 4 bases from V and 5 bases from J, the junction contained 7 bases not matched to a gene. This CDR3 reads CASSSGRQGYGYTF. CDR3 in DNA: TGTGCCAGCAGTTCGGGTAGACAGGGATATGGCTACACCTTC.

The chain carries TRBV11-1 and TRBJ1-2; D unresolved. V was trimmed by 5 bases and J by 5 bases, leaving 15 bases between them. CDR1 and CDR2 from the germline V gene are SGHAT and FQDESV (reference sequence). The CDR3 has 14 residues. In DNA, the CDR3 is TGTGCCAGCAGCCCGGACCCGTCCGGATATGGCTACACCTTC. Translated: CASSPDPSGYGYTF.

The sample holds one count of this clonotype. A much more abundant neighbour one base away suggests this may be a read error. The rearrangement links TRBV4-3 to TRBJ1-5; D not certain. Per the germline V gene, CDR1 is LGHNA and CDR2 is YSLEER. This CDR3 contains 13 residues. The DNA of the CDR3 is TGCGCCGGCAGCCAAGACGCGGATCAGCCCCAGCATTTT. Translating it yields CAGSQDADQPQHF.

Notes on this clonotype: A much larger clone sits a single nucleotide away, making a read error possible. This chain uses TRBV19 with TRBJ2-5; D is uncertain. There are 14 residues in the CDR3. Germline V CDR1 and CDR2: LNHDA, SQIVND (reference sequence). The CDR3 nucleotides are TGTGCCGGTAGTATGGGCTGGTCGGCGGAGACCCAGTACTTC. It translates to CAGSMGWSAETQYF.

The rearrangement links TRBV7-9 to TRBJ2-2; TRBD2 aligns across 10 bases. CDR1 is SEHNR and CDR2 is FQNEAQ in the germline V gene (reference sequence). CDR3 length: 17 residues. V was pared by 6 bases and J by 5 bases, with 12 bases of the junction left unmatched. The DNA of the CDR3 is TGTGCCAGCAGTTTGCCAGCGGGGGGGCCTCATACCGGGGAGCTGTTTTTT. Encoded protein: CASSLPAGGPHTGELFF.

This clonotype was counted once. The chain employs TRBV6-2 or TRBV6-3 and TRBJ2-7; D call uncertain. The CDR3 runs to 14 residues. Trimming removed 5 bases from V and 4 bases from J, with 15 bases in between. Germline lookup yields CDR1 MNHEY and CDR2 SVGEGT. The CDR3 sequence is CASSRLGVVYEQYF. The CDR3 nucleotides are TGTGCCAGCAGTCGGCTTGGTGTGGTATACGAGCAGTACTTC.

This clonotype came up many times. The CDR3 loop reads CASSLIQGDSYEQYF. CDR3 coding DNA: TGTGCCAGCAGCTTAATACAGGGGGACTCCTACGAGCAGTACTTC. The genes are TRBV7-9 and TRBJ2-7, with 8 bases that match TRBD1. The germline CDR1 and CDR2 sequences are SEHNR and FQNEAQ (reference sequence). After removal of 2 bases from V and 0 bases from J, the junction contained 3 bases not matched to a gene. The CDR3 is 15 amino acids.